Below are 8 T cell receptor beta chains sequenced from a single sample in a study of PD-1 blockade in classical Hodgkin lymphoma. Each of the patients experienced relapse following autologous stem cell transplantation, and their brentuximab vedotin exposure differed. Sequencing was performed with immunoSEQ multiplex PCR; in TCRdb, only in-frame clones are kept and a portion is missing. The repertoire holds about 35,000 clones, around 63% seen once, with 13% to 15% in the top ten. Sample: peripheral blood mononuclear cells (PBMCs), taken before the second cycle of nivolumab. Receptor source: a human donor with classical Hodgkin lymphoma.

The chain joins TRBV18 to TRBJ1-4; 8 bases line up with TRBD1. This CDR3 is built from 16 residues. Germline assignment: CDR1 KGHSH and CDR2 LQKENI. J gave up 0 bases and V 4 bases, and 4 bases lay outside the gene matches. CDR3: CASSRTGYPTNEKLFF. For the CDR3, the DNA is TGTGCCAGCTCACGGACAGGGTACCCAACTAATGAAAAACTGTTTTTT.

The CDR3 sequence: CASSGRVNTEAFF. The CDR3 DNA is TGTGCCAGCAGCGGGCGGGTAAACACTGAAGCTTTCTTT. This chain links TRBV7-2 with TRBJ1-1, with no clear D. The CDR3 extends over 13 amino acids. Trimming took 5 bases from V and 2 from J, leaving 9 bases between them. CDR1 and CDR2 (germline): SGHTA, FQGNSA.

This sequence joins TRBV5-1 and TRBJ2-5; D remains ambiguous. The ends were cut back, 3 bases at V and 1 base at J, with 4 bases in the middle. Per the germline V gene, CDR1 is SGHRS and CDR2 is YFSETQ. There are 12 residues in the CDR3. CDR3 DNA sequence: TGCGCCAGCAGCTCCCTCCAAGAGACCCAGTACTTC. Residues: CASSSLQETQYF.

The chain links TRBV4-3 to TRBJ2-3; D is ambiguous. Germline loops: CDR1 LGHNA, CDR2 YSLEER. V was trimmed by 4 bases and J by 5 bases, leaving 13 bases between them. CDR3 length equals 14 residues. As DNA, the CDR3 is TGCGCCAGCAGCCGCCTAGGGCCGCGAGATACGCAGTATTTT. Its protein product is CASSRLGPRDTQYF.

This clone was picked up one time. The V and J genes are TRBV20-1 and TRBJ2-7, with TRBD1 as a possible D gene (6 bases). Germline V lookup: CDR1 DFQATT, CDR2 SNEGSKA (reference sequence). The V and J ends lost 4 bases and 6 bases respectively, with 10 bases between them. The CDR3 totals 11 residues. The CDR3 is CSAKTGTEQYF. The CDR3 DNA reads as TGCAGTGCTAAAACAGGGACCGAGCAGTACTTC.

V and J are TRBV7-2 and TRBJ1-2; no definite D call. The germline V gene encodes CDR1 SGHTA and CDR2 FQGNSA. The CDR3 sequence is 13 residues long. With 1 base removed from V and 8 bases from J, the gap between germline ends came to 11 bases. DNA for the CDR3: TGTGCCAGCAGCTTAGGCCGGGGTGCAGGCTACACCTTC. Protein: CASSLGRGAGYTF.

The rearrangement uses TRBV4-2 and TRBJ2-1; possible D gene TRBD2, 5 bases. Germline lookup yields CDR1 LGHNA and CDR2 YNFKEQ. The CDR3 runs 13 residues. The germline V and J ends were trimmed by 5 bases and 10 bases, with 15 bases remaining between them. The CDR3 bases are TGTGCCAGCAGCAAACGACTGCGACTAGAGCAGTTCTTC. This codes for CASSKRLRLEQFF.

The gene calls are TRBV5-8 and TRBJ1-1; 11 bases match TRBD1. V lost 4 bases and J lost 3; bases outside the gene matches: 8. The CDR3 is made up of 16 amino acids. Germline CDR1 reads SGHTS; CDR2 reads YDEGEE. As DNA, the CDR3 is TGTGCCAGCAGCGGGGGGACAGGGGGTTTGGACACTGAAGCTTTCTTT. This translates into CASSGGTGGLDTEAFF.